The 23 T cell receptor beta chains below were found in one sample sequenced in a study of T cells in Graves' hyperthyroidism and ophthalmopathy. RNA transcripts yielded amplified TCR beta CDR3 regions. HTBI primers were employed in a first-round RT-PCR of the TCR CDR3. TCRdb recomputed calls from the multiplex PCR reads with MiXCR, one row per CDR3 protein. The top ten clones hold around 54% of a sample with 350,000 or so distinct CDR3 sequences, over 15% of them seen once. Specimen: blood. All receptors come from a woman aged 45-60 years with Graves' hyperthyroidism.

This clonotype has just a few counts. The J gene is TRBJ1-5, the V gene TRBV19, with TRBD1 matching 7 bases. The germline V gene encodes CDR1 LNHDA and CDR2 SQIVND (reference sequence). The length of the CDR3 is 13 residues. V lost 6 bases, J lost 7 bases, and 6 bases stayed unmatched. Here the CDR3 DNA reads TGTGCCAGTAGCCCAGGGGGAGGGCAGCCCCAGCATTTT. Its protein is CASSPGGGQPQHF.

The sample holds a few counts of this clonotype. V usage is TRBV19 and J usage is TRBJ1-6; 9 bases are shared with TRBD1. V was pared by 8 bases and J by 10 bases, with 9 bases of the junction left unmatched. The CDR3 is 14 amino acids. Germline V gives CDR1 LNHDA, CDR2 SQIVND (reference sequence). The CDR3 nucleotides read TGTGCCAGTCGTGGCCGGGACAGGGACTCACCCCTCCACTTT. As protein: CASRGRDRDSPLHF.

This clonotype was seen only a few times. The J gene is TRBJ2-7, the V gene TRBV20-1, with 12 bases lining up with TRBD2. Unmatched junction bases numbered 19, after V lost 1 base and J lost 3 bases. The germline V gene has CDR1 DFQATT and CDR2 SNEGSKA (reference sequence). This CDR3 has 20 residues. CDR3 sequence reads: CSARGDTGTSGRGALYEQYF. The CDR3 DNA reads as TGCAGTGCTAGAGGCGACACCGGGACTAGCGGGCGAGGGGCCCTCTACGAGCAGTACTTC.

This clonotype was detected ten times or more. The chain has TRBV6-1 and TRBJ2-7; 11 bases are shared with TRBD2. The length of the CDR3 is 15 residues. J gave up 7 bases and V 7 bases, and 12 bases lay outside the gene matches. Germline CDR1 and CDR2: MNHNS and SASEGT. As DNA, the CDR3 is TGTGCCAGCAATCCTATAGCGGGAGGGTCTATTGAGCAGTACTTC. Amino acid sequence: CASNPIAGGSIEQYF.

This clonotype was seen repeatedly, ten times or more. The V gene is TRBV3-1, the J gene TRBJ2-5; D gene uncertain. V dropped 5 bases and J dropped 3 bases, with 7 bases sitting between them. Germline V gives CDR1 LGHDT, CDR2 YNNKEL (reference sequence). The CDR3 runs 12 residues. CDR3 sequence: CASSETEETQYF. The CDR3 DNA reads TGTGCCAGCAGCGAGACCGAAGAGACCCAGTACTTC.

The rearrangement links TRBV6-5 to TRBJ1-2; the D gene is possibly TRBD1 (6 bases). The CDR3 has 15 amino acids. Germline CDR1 is MNHEY and CDR2 is SVGAGI. Deletions cut 2 bases from V and 4 bases from J, with 14 bases between. The CDR3 nucleotides are TGTGCCAGCAGTTACACCCCCGGGACAACCTATGGCTACACCTTC. It is translated as CASSYTPGTTYGYTF.

The J gene is TRBJ1-2, the V gene TRBV10-3; D gene ambiguous. Germline CDR1 reads ENHRY; CDR2 reads SYGVKD. Deletions cut 7 bases from V and 3 bases from J, with 18 bases between. The CDR3 has 15 amino acids. CDR3 sequence reads: CAITRRAGFDYGYTF. In nucleotides, the CDR3 is TGTGCCATCACCCGGCGGGCAGGCTTCGACTATGGCTACACCTTC.

This clonotype was detected a few times. The chain has TRBV10-2 and TRBJ2-5; 8 bases match TRBD2. The length of the CDR3 is 15 residues. J gave up 5 bases and V 3 bases, and 8 bases lay outside the gene matches. Germline CDR1 reads WSHSY; CDR2 reads SAAADI. The CDR3 DNA follows: TGCGCCAGCAGTGAAATGGAAGCGGGGGATGAGACCCAGTACTTC. Amino acid sequence: CASSEMEAGDETQYF.

This clonotype was seen ten or more times. The rearrangement uses TRBV12-3 or TRBV12-4 and TRBJ2-7; 9 nucleotides line up with TRBD1. Trimming took 6 bases from V and 4 from J; bases not matched to a gene: 4. The CDR3 is made up of 13 amino acids. CDR3 region: CASSQDRGYEQYF. Here the CDR3 DNA reads TGTGCCAGCAGCCAGGACAGGGGTTACGAGCAGTACTTC.

The chain links TRBV6-4 to TRBJ1-1, with D maybe TRBD1 (6 bases). The CDR3 consists of 20 residues. CDR1 MRHNA and CDR2 SNTAGT come from the germline V gene. V lost 3 bases and J lost 0, with 26 bases in between. DNA for the CDR3: TGTGCCAGCAGTGAATCTGGACAGTCCCCGGCTGCTTTTATGAACACTGAAGCTTTCTTT. It yields the protein CASSESGQSPAAFMNTEAFF.

This clonotype appeared many times. The genes are TRBV28 and TRBJ1-1; D not resolved. Germline V gene data show CDR1 as MDHEN and CDR2 as SYDVKM. Trimming removed 4 bases from V and 1 base from J, with 4 bases in between. The CDR3 has 12 amino acids. Written as DNA, the CDR3 is TGTGCCAGCAGTTATGGGAACACTGAAGCTTTCTTT. Amino acids: CASSYGNTEAFF.

This clonotype has at least ten counts. This chain joins TRBV7-8 and TRBJ2-7, with D maybe TRBD2 (6 bases). Looked up from germline, CDR1 is SGHVS and CDR2 is FQNEAQ. This CDR3 spans 13 amino acids. The V and J ends lost 1 base and 7 bases respectively, with 11 bases between them. The CDR3 sequence: CASSLDGGTEQYF. CDR3 in DNA: TGTGCCAGCAGCTTAGATGGGGGGACGGAGCAGTACTTC. Full variable domain (missing parts from reference TRBV7-8 and TRBJ2-7): GAGVSQSPRYKVAKRGQDVALRCDPISGHVSLFWYQQALGQGPEFLTYFQNEAQLDKSGLPSDRFFAERPEGSVSTLKIQRTQQEDSAVYLCASSLDGGTEQYFGPGTRLTVT.

This clonotype was found once. V and J are TRBV19 and TRBJ1-5, with D possibly TRBD1 on 5 matching bases. With 7 bases removed from V and 3 bases from J, the gap between germline ends came to 25 bases. Germline V gives CDR1 LNHDA, CDR2 SQIVND (reference sequence). The CDR3 totals 18 residues. The CDR3, as DNA: TGTGCCAGTAACGGACTAGCATCGACAGACCTGTCCAATCAGCCCCAGCATTTT. Residues: CASNGLASTDLSNQPQHF.

This chain uses TRBV9 with TRBJ2-1; D may be TRBD1 (6 bases). This CDR3 spans 15 amino acids. Per germline, CDR1 SGDLS and CDR2 YYNGEE. The V end was cut by 3 bases, the J end by 4 bases, with 14 bases between. CDR3 sequence reads: CASSAAGTPYNEQFF. DNA for the CDR3: TGTGCCAGCAGCGCGGCCGGGACACCATACAATGAGCAGTTCTTC.

V usage is TRBV12-3 or TRBV12-4 and J usage is TRBJ1-1; 7 bases align to TRBD1. The CDR3 runs 14 residues. With 3 bases clipped from V and 5 bases from J, the junction kept 6 bases outside the gene matches. DNA for the CDR3: TGTGCCAGCAGTTTTACCCAGGGGGTGACTGAAGCTTTCTTT. This translates into CASSFTQGVTEAFF.

At least ten counts were recorded for this clonotype. This chain links TRBV20-1 with TRBJ1-5; D uncertain. Trimming took off 0 bases at V and 4 bases at J, with 13 bases between the two ends. Germline CDR1 and CDR2: DFQATT and SNEGSKA (reference sequence). CDR3 length: 15 amino acids. As DNA, the CDR3 is TGCAGTGCTAGAGAAATCCCGCGCGGGAATCAGCCCCAGCATTTT. It codes for CSAREIPRGNQPQHF.

This clonotype was picked up a small number of times. This chain joins TRBV7-2 and TRBJ1-5, with D unresolved. The CDR3 runs 15 residues. V was cut by 7 bases and J by 1 base, with 14 bases left in between. CDR1 and CDR2 from the germline V gene are SGHTA and FQGNSA. The CDR3 here is CASTPLGVSNQPQHF. In DNA, the CDR3 is TGTGCCAGCACCCCGCTGGGAGTCAGCAATCAGCCCCAGCATTTT.

The table lists this clonotype with a few counts. The J gene is TRBJ1-2, the V gene TRBV6-1; D remains ambiguous. The CDR3 length is 11 residues. V was clipped by 4 bases and J by 4 bases, with 4 bases between them. Germline loops: CDR1 MNHNS, CDR2 SASEGT. The CDR3 DNA is TGTGCCAGCAGTGGGTTCTATGGCTACACCTTC. Its protein is CASSGFYGYTF.

The rearrangement joins TRBV5-1 to TRBJ2-7; D unclear. Trimming removed 0 bases from V and 0 bases from J, with 10 bases in between. Germline CDR1 SGHRS, CDR2 YFSETQ. This CDR3 is built from 15 residues. The CDR3 protein is CASSLEAGSSYEQYF. The CDR3 nucleotides are TGCGCCAGCAGCTTGGAGGCAGGAAGCTCCTACGAGCAGTACTTC.

This clonotype was seen at least ten times. The chain employs TRBV6-1 and TRBJ2-7; 7 bases agree with TRBD1. V dropped 5 bases and J dropped 3; count of bases not matched to a gene: 7. Germline loops: CDR1 MNHNS, CDR2 SASEGT. The CDR3 is made up of 14 amino acids. The DNA of the CDR3 is TGTGCCAGCAGTTCGACAGGGAATAACTACGAGCAGTACTTC. Translating it yields CASSSTGNNYEQYF.

This clonotype showed up many times. The V and J genes are TRBV28 and TRBJ1-5; no clear D. This CDR3 contains 15 residues. V shed 3 bases and J shed 0 bases, with 9 bases lying between them. CDR1 and CDR2 from the germline V gene are MDHEN and SYDVKM. The CDR3: CASSLSLGSNQPQHF. The CDR3 DNA sequence: TGTGCCAGCAGTTTGAGTCTGGGTAGCAATCAGCCCCAGCATTTT.

At least ten counts were recorded for this clonotype. V gene TRBV5-1 combines with J gene TRBJ2-2; 12 bases fit TRBD2. This CDR3 region has 16 residues. Germline V gene lookup returns CDR1 SGHRS and CDR2 YFSETQ. J gave up 2 bases and V 5 bases, and 4 bases lay outside the gene matches. The CDR3, as DNA: TGCGCCAGCAGTTGGACTAGCGGGACCAACACCGGGGAGCTGTTTTTT. Its protein is CASSWTSGTNTGELFF.

This clonotype was seen a handful of times. This chain joins TRBV10-3 and TRBJ1-2; 8 bases line up with TRBD1. Unmatched junction bases numbered 7, after V lost 3 bases and J lost 4 bases. Germline V gene lookup returns CDR1 ENHRY and CDR2 SYGVKD. The CDR3 runs 15 residues. CDR3 coding DNA: TGTGCCATCAGTGATCTAACAGGGGGGGTCTATGGCTACACCTTC. It translates to CAISDLTGGVYGYTF.